Following are 18 T cell receptor beta chains from one sample sequenced in a study of blood T cell repertoires in COVID-19. Sequencing was performed with immunoSEQ multiplex PCR; in TCRdb, only in-frame clones are kept and a portion is missing. Of about 140,000 clones in the sample, around 80% were seen once. The sequencing sample was made of peripheral blood. All receptors derive from a woman older than 75 in a cohort sampled during active or convalescent COVID-19.

The rearrangement uses TRBV7-9 and TRBJ2-5; 12 positions agree with TRBD2. The germline V gene encodes CDR1 SEHNR and CDR2 FQNEAQ (reference sequence). J was trimmed by 5 bases and V by 4 bases; bases with no gene match: 8. This CDR3 has 16 residues. The CDR3 loop reads CASSWTSGALRETQYF. As DNA, the CDR3 is TGTGCCAGCAGCTGGACTAGCGGGGCGCTACGGGAGACCCAGTACTTC. Supplemented by reference TRBV7-9 and TRBJ2-5, the full variable domain reads DTGVSQNPRHKITKRGQNVTFRCDPISEHNRLYWYRQTLGQGPEFLTYFQNEAQLEKSRLLSDRFSAERPKGSFSTLEIQRTEQGDSAMYLCASSWTSGALRETQYFGPGTRLLVL.

V and J are TRBV6-4 and TRBJ1-3; no firm D call. The germline V and J ends were trimmed by 0 bases and 4 bases, with 7 bases remaining between them. Germline CDR1 reads MRHNA; CDR2 reads SNTAGT. This CDR3 region has 14 residues. The CDR3: CASSDSSPGNTIYF. The CDR3 region has the DNA TGTGCCAGCAGTGACTCGAGCCCAGGAAACACCATATATTTT.

This chain uses TRBV20-1 with TRBJ1-1; TRBD1 matches at 9 bases. This CDR3 region has 15 residues. Germline CDR1 is DFQATT and CDR2 is SNEGSKA (reference sequence). The ends lost 3 bases at V and 5 bases at J; junction bases unmatched: 10. In DNA, the CDR3 is TGCAGTGCTAGTAACCGCGGGACAGGGAAGACTGAAGCTTTCTTT. This translates into CSASNRGTGKTEAFF.

This chain uses TRBV11-3 with TRBJ2-7, with TRBD1 as a possible D gene (5 bases). This CDR3 spans 13 amino acids. V was pared by 5 bases and J by 6 bases, with 14 bases between. Germline CDR1 and CDR2: SGHNT and YENEEA. The CDR3 DNA follows: TGTGCCAGCAGCCCAGGACACCCCGGCGAGCAGTACTTC. This translates into CASSPGHPGEQYF.

V gene TRBV2 combines with J gene TRBJ2-5; TRBD1 agrees at 7 bases. The CDR3 covers 14 residues. CDR1 and CDR2 from the germline V gene are SNHLY and FYNNEI. V was clipped by 6 bases and J by 2 bases; unmatched bases: 6. The CDR3 sequence is CASRRGTDQETQYF. DNA for the CDR3: TGTGCCAGCAGAAGGGGGACAGATCAAGAGACCCAGTACTTC.

The chain employs TRBV5-1 and TRBJ2-2, with a weak D call TRBD1 (5 bases). V shed 0 bases and J shed 1 base, with 7 bases lying between them. The CDR3 loop spans 15 amino acids. Germline values: CDR1 SGHRS, CDR2 YFSETQ. The CDR3 loop reads CASSLGTLNTGELFF. DNA of the CDR3: TGCGCCAGCAGCTTGGGGACACTGAACACCGGGGAGCTGTTTTTT.

The chain couples TRBV19 to TRBJ2-3, with TRBD1 matching 7 bases. CDR3 length equals 14 residues. V lost 9 bases, J lost 1 base, and 7 bases stayed unmatched. The germline V gene has CDR1 LNHDA and CDR2 SQIVND (reference sequence). The CDR3 loop is CASSRDSGTDTQYF. CDR3 DNA: TGTGCCAGCAGCCGGGACAGTGGCACAGATACGCAGTATTTT.

The J gene is TRBJ2-1, the V gene TRBV2, with 7 bases that match TRBD2. CDR1 is SNHLY and CDR2 is FYNNEI in the germline V gene. The CDR3 has 15 residues. V lost 2 bases, J lost 0 bases, and 1 base stayed unmatched. CDR3 sequence reads: CASSERTSSYNEQFF. CDR3 bases: TGTGCCAGCAGTGAAAGGACTAGCTCCTACAATGAGCAGTTCTTC. Full variable domain (outside the CDR3, taken from reference TRBV2 and TRBJ2-1): EPEVTQTPSHQVTQMGQEVILRCVPISNHLYFYWYRQILGQKVEFLVSFYNNEISEKSEIFDDQFSVERPDGSNFTLKIRSTKLEDSAMYFCASSERTSSYNEQFFGPGTRLTVL.

This clone was picked up one time. This chain connects TRBV4-1 to TRBJ2-5; D is perhaps TRBD1 (6 bases). This CDR3 comprises 14 residues. In germline, CDR1 is MGHRA, CDR2 YSYEKL. Trimming took off 2 bases at V and 10 bases at J, with 17 bases between the two ends. In DNA, the CDR3 is TGCGCCAGCAGCCAATCCAACAGGGAAATTATCCAGTACTTC. Amino acids: CASSQSNREIIQYF.

The rearrangement uses TRBV5-1 and TRBJ2-3; tentatively, D is TRBD2 (5 bases). Germline V gene sequence: CDR1 SGHRS, CDR2 YFSETQ. The CDR3 totals 14 residues. V was shortened by 3 bases and J by 3 bases, with 11 bases between the two germline ends. In nucleotides, the CDR3 is TGCGCCAGCAGCTCCAGCCCGGGGACAGATACGCAGTATTTT. This gives the protein CASSSSPGTDTQYF.

This clone appeared once. The chain has TRBV20-1 and TRBJ1-3; D remains unclear. Germline CDR1 and CDR2: DFQATT and SNEGSKA (reference sequence). CDR3 length: 15 amino acids. The germline V and J ends were trimmed by 3 bases and 0 bases, with 12 bases remaining between them. The CDR3 bases are TGCAGTGCTAGTAGTGTGGCAGACTCTGGAAACACCATATATTTT. Its protein product is CSASSVADSGNTIYF.

This clone was observed a handful of times. V is TRBV4-1 and J is TRBJ1-5, with TRBD1 matching 8 bases. The germline V gene has CDR1 MGHRA and CDR2 YSYEKL. The V and J ends lost 2 bases and 3 bases, in that order; junction bases with no gene match: 9. The CDR3 consists of 17 residues. The CDR3 spells CASSQRVTGAVNQPQHF. DNA of the CDR3: TGCGCCAGCAGCCAACGAGTGACAGGGGCCGTCAATCAGCCCCAGCATTTT.

This chain links TRBV2 with TRBJ2-3, with a tentative D call TRBD2 (6 bases). The CDR3 extends over 13 amino acids. The germline V and J ends were trimmed by 7 bases and 2 bases, with 10 bases remaining between them. CDR1 SNHLY and CDR2 FYNNEI come from the germline V gene. CDR3 loop: CASTWTNTDTQYF. DNA for the CDR3: TGTGCCAGCACCTGGACTAACACAGATACGCAGTATTTT.

The CDR3 protein is CASSVRRAGLNRDTQYF. The CDR3, as DNA: TGTGCCAGCAGCGTACGCCGAGCGGGGCTGAATCGAGATACGCAGTATTTT. The chain couples TRBV9 to TRBJ2-3, with 7 bases matching TRBD2. This CDR3 region has 17 residues. The V segment lost 1 base and the J segment 5 bases; nucleotides outside the gene matches: 13. Germline CDR1 is SGDLS and CDR2 is YYNGEE.

CDR3 sequence (DNA): TGTGCCAGCTCACCGGGCAGGTTGAACACTGAAGCTTTCTTT. Translation gives CASSPGRLNTEAFF. This rearrangement joins TRBV18 to TRBJ1-1; no clear D. V was cut by 3 bases and J by 0 bases, with 8 bases left in between. This CDR3 is 14 amino acids long. The V gene's germline CDR1 is KGHSH and CDR2 LQKENI.

The rearrangement joins TRBV30 to TRBJ2-5, with TRBD2 matching 14 bases. The V gene's germline CDR1 is GTSNPN and CDR2 SVGIG (reference sequence). This CDR3 has 17 amino acids. With V trimmed by 4 bases and J by 5 bases, 12 bases remained unmatched. The CDR3 DNA follows: TGTGCCTGGACCCGAGGACTAGCGGGGGGCCGGGGGGAGACCCAGTACTTC. The encoded protein is CAWTRGLAGGRGETQYF. Together with reference TRBV30 and TRBJ2-5, the CDR3 gives the full variable domain: SQTIHQWPATLVQPVGSPLSLECTVEGTSNPNLYWYRQAAGRGLQLLFYSVGIGQISSEVPQNLSASRPQDRQFILSSKKLLLSDSGFYLCAWTRGLAGGRGETQYFGPGTRLLVL.

The chain recombines TRBV5-1 with TRBJ2-3; the match to TRBD2 covers 8 bases. CDR1 is SGHRS, CDR2 YFSETQ, per germline. Unmatched junction bases numbered 8, after V lost 5 bases and J lost 6 bases. The CDR3 spans 14 residues. CDR3 coding DNA: TGCGCCAGCAGTTCGGGGGGGCCAACGGATACGCAGTATTTT. This translates into CASSSGGPTDTQYF.

The chain carries TRBV18 and TRBJ1-1; TRBD1 aligns across 7 bases. CDR3 length: 15 amino acids. Trimming took 0 bases from V and 1 from J; bases not matched to a gene: 2. The germline CDR1 and CDR2 sequences are KGHSH and LQKENI. Here the CDR3 reads CASSPPRGQNTEAFF. The CDR3 DNA follows: TGTGCCAGCTCACCACCGAGGGGGCAGAACACTGAAGCTTTCTTT.